This T cell receptor beta chain was observed in a study of T cell changes during pregnancy in multiple sclerosis. The germline gives CDR1 SGHRS, CDR2 YFSETQ. The CDR3 covers 15 residues. J was trimmed by 1 base and V by 3 bases; bases with no gene match: 4. Profiled with immunoSEQ multiplex PCR; TCRdb holds only in-frame clones, not every one. The table shows more than 85,000 clones, with over 85% occurring only once. This clonotype was obtained from a female donor in good health, enrolled as a control in a pregnancy study. The specimen was peripheral blood, collected in the third trimester of pregnancy. This chain joins TRBV5-1 and TRBJ2-4, with TRBD2 identical over 7 bases. The CDR3 loop is CASSSLAGAKNIQYF. The DNA for the CDR3 is TGCGCCAGCAGCTCCTTAGCGGGTGCCAAAAACATTCAGTACTTC.